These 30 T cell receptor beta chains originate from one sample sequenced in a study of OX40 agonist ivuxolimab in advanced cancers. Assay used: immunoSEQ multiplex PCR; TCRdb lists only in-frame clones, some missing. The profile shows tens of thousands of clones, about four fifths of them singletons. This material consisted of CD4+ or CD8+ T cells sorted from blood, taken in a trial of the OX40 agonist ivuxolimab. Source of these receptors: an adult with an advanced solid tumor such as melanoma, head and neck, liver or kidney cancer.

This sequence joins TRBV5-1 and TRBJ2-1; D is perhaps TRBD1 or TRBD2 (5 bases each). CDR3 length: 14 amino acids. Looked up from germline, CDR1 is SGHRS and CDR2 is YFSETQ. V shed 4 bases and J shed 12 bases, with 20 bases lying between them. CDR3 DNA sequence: TGCGCCAGCAGCCAGGACCCTGGGGGTAGGGGGCAGTTCTTC. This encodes CASSQDPGGRGQFF.

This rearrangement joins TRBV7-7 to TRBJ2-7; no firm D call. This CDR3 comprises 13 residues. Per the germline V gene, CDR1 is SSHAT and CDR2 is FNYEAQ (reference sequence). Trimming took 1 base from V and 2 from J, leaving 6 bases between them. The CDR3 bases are TGTGCCAGCAGCTTAGACAGTACCTACGAGCAGTACTTC. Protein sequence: CASSLDSTYEQYF. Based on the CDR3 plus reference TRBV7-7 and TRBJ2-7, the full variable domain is GAGVSQSPRYKVTKRGQDVTLRCDPISSHATLYWYQQALGQGPEFLTYFNYEAQPDKSGLPSDRFSAERPEGSISTLTIQRTEQRDSAMYRCASSLDSTYEQYFGPGTRLTVT.

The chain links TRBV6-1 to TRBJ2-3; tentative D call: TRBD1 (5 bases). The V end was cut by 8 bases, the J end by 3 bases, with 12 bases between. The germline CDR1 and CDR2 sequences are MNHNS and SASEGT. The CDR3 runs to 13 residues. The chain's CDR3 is CASGAPGTDTQYF. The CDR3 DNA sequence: TGTGCCAGCGGGGCCCCAGGGACAGATACGCAGTATTTT.

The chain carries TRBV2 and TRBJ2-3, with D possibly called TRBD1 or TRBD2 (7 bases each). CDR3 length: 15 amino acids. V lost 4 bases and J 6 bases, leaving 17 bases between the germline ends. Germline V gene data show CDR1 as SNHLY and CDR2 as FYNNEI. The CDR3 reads CASSVRQGGRDTQYF. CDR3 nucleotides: TGTGCCAGCAGTGTGAGGCAGGGGGGGCGGGATACGCAGTATTTT.

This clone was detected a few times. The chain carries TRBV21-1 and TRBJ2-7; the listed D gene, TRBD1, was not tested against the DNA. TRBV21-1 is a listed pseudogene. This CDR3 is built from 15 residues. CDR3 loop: CASSTRLTESYEQYF. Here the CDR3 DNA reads TGTGCCAGCAGCACCCGCCTGACAGAATCCTACGAGCAGTACTTC.

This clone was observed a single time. The CDR3 DNA follows: TGTGCCTGGAGACCAGGGATTTCCTACGAGCAGTACTTC. Translating gives CAWRPGISYEQYF. V gene TRBV30 combines with J gene TRBJ2-7, with D perhaps matching TRBD1 (5 bases). Between the trimmed V and J ends, which lost 3 bases and 1 base, there was a span of 10 bases. Germline CDR1 GTSNPN, CDR2 SVGIG (reference sequence). This CDR3 is built from 13 residues. Full variable domain (outside the CDR3, taken from reference TRBV30 and TRBJ2-7): SQTIHQWPATLVQPVGSPLSLECTVEGTSNPNLYWYRQAAGRGLQLLFYSVGIGQISSEVPQNLSASRPQDRQFILSSKKLLLSDSGFYLCAWRPGISYEQYFGPGTRLTVT.

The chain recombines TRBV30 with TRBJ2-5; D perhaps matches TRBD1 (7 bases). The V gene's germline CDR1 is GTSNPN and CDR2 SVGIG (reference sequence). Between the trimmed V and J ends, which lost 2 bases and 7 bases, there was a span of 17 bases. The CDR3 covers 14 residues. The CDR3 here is CAWSPYSGGGTQYF. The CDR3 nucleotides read TGTGCCTGGAGTCCTTATTCAGGGGGAGGGACCCAGTACTTC.

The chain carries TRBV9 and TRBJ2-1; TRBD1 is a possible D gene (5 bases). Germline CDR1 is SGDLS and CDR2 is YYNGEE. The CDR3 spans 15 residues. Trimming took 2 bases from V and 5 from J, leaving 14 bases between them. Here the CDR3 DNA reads TGTGCCAGCAGCGTGGGGCCCGTAGGGAACAATGAGCAGTTCTTC. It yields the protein CASSVGPVGNNEQFF.

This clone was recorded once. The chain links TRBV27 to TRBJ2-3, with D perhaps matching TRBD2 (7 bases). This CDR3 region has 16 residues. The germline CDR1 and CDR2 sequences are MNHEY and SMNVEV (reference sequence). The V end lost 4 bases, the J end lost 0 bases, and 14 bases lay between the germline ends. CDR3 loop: CASSSPGGPSTDTQYF. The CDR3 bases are TGTGCCAGCAGTTCCCCCGGGGGGCCAAGCACAGATACGCAGTATTTT.

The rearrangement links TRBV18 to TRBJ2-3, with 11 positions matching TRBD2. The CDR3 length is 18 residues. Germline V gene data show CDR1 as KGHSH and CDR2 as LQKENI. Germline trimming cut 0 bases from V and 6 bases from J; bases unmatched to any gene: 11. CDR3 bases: TGTGCCAGCTCACCACCGGTTGGACTAGCGGGTGGGACGGATACGCAGTATTTT. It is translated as CASSPPVGLAGGTDTQYF.

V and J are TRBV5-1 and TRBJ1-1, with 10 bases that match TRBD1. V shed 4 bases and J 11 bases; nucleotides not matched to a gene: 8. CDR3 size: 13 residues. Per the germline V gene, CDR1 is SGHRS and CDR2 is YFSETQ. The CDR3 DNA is TGCGCCAGCAGCCTCCGGGACAGGGGAGAGGCTTTCTTT. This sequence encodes CASSLRDRGEAFF.

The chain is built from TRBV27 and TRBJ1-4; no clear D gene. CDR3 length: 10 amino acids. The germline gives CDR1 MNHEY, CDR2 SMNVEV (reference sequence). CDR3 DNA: TGTGCGCCCGCCCCCGAGGAACTGTTTTTT. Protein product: CAPAPEELFF. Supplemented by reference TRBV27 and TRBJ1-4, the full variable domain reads EAQVTQNPRYLITVTGKKLTVTCSQNMNHEYMSWYRQDPGLGLRQIYYSMNVEVTDKGDVPEGYKVSRKEKRNFPLILESPSPNQTSLYFCAPAPEELFFGSGTQLSVL.

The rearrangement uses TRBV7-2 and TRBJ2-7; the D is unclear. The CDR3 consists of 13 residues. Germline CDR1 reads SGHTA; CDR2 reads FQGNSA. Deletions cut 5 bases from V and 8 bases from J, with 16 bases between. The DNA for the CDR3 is TGTGCCAGCAGCCCCCCTACCAGTTTCCAGCAGTACTTC. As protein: CASSPPTSFQQYF.

CDR3 in DNA: TGTGCCAGCAGCTTAATGGATGGAAACATTCAGTACTTC. It translates to CASSLMDGNIQYF. The V gene is TRBV11-2, the J gene TRBJ2-4; D not certain. With 2 bases removed from V and 6 bases from J, the gap between germline ends came to 8 bases. CDR3 length: 13 residues. Germline V CDR1 and CDR2: SGHAT, FQNNGV.

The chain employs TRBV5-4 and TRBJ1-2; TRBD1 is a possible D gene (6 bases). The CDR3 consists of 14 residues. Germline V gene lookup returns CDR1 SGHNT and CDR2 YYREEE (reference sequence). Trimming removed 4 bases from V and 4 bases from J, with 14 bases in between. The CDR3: CASSHTGSSYGYTF. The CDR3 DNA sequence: TGTGCCAGCAGCCATACAGGGAGCTCCTATGGCTACACCTTC.

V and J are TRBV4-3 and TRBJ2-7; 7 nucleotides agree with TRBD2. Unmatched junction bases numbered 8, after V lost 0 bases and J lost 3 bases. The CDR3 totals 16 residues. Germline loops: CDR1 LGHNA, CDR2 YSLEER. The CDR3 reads CASSQDMAGVSYEQYF. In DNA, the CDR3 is TGCGCCAGCAGCCAAGATATGGCGGGGGTTAGCTACGAGCAGTACTTC.

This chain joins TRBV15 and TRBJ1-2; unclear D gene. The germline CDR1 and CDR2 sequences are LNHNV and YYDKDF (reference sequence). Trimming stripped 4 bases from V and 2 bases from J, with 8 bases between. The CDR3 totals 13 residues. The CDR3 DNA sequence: TGTGCCACCAGCATCAGTACCAACTATGGCTACACCTTC. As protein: CATSISTNYGYTF.

CDR3 DNA: TGTGCCAGCAGCTCGGGGACAGTGGCTAACTATGGCTACACCTTC. It yields the protein CASSSGTVANYGYTF. The chain combines TRBV11-1 with TRBJ1-2; TRBD1 matches at 7 bases. The J segment lost 0 bases and the V segment lost 4 bases, leaving 5 bases of the junction unmatched. This CDR3 region has 15 residues. Germline-derived CDR1 and CDR2 are SGHAT and FQDESV (reference sequence).

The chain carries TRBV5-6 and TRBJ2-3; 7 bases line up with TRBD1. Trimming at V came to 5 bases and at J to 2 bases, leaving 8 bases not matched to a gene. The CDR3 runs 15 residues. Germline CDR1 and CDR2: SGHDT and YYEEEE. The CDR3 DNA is TGTGCCAGCAGTCAAACAGGGGTCCCCACAGATACGCAGTATTTT. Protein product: CASSQTGVPTDTQYF.

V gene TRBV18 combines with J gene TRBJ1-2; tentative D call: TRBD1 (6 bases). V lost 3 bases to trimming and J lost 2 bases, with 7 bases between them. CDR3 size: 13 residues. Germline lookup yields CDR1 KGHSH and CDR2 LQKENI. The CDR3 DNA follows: TGTGCCAGCTCACCGGACAGAAACTATGGCTACACCTTC. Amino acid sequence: CASSPDRNYGYTF.

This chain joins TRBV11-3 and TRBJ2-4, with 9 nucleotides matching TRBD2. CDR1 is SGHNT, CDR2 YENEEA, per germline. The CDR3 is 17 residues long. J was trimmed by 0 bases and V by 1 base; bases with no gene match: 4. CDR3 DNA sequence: TGTGCCAGCAGCTTAGCCCTAGCGGGGATAGCCAAAAACATTCAGTACTTC. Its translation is CASSLALAGIAKNIQYF.

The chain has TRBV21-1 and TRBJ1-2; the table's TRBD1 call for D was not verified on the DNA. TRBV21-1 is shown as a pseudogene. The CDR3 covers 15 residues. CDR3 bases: TGTGCCAGCATCGTGACAGGGGGCGTAATGAATGGCTACACCTTC. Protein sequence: CASIVTGGVMNGYTF.

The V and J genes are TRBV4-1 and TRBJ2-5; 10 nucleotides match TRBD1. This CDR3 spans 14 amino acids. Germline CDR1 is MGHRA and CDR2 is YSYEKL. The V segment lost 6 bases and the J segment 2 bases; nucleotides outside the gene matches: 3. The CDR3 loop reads CASSRTGGQETQYF. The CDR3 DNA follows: TGCGCCAGCAGTCGGACAGGGGGGCAAGAGACCCAGTACTTC.

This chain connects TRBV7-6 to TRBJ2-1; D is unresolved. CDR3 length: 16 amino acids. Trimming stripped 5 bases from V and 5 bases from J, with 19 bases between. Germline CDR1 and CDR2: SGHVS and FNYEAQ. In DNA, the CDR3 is TGTGCCAGCAGCCGCTTAATGGTTGGCTTTGACAATGAGCAGTTCTTC. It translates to CASSRLMVGFDNEQFF.

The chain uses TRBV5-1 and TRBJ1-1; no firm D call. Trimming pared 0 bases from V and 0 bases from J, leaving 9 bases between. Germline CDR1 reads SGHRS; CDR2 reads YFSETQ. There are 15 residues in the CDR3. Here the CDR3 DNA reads TGCGCCAGCAGCTTGGAGACTGACATGAACACTGAAGCTTTCTTT. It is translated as CASSLETDMNTEAFF.

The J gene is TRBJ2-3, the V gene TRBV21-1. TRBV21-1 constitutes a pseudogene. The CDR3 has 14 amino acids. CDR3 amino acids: CASSKSLDKDTQYF. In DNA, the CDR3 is TGTGCCAGCAGCAAATCCCTGGATAAAGATACGCAGTATTTT.

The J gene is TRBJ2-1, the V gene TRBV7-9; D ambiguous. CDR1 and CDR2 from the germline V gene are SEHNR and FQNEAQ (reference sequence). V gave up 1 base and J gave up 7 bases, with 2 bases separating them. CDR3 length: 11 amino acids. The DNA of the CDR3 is TGTGCCAGCAGCTTAGATAATGAGCAGTTCTTC. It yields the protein CASSLDNEQFF.

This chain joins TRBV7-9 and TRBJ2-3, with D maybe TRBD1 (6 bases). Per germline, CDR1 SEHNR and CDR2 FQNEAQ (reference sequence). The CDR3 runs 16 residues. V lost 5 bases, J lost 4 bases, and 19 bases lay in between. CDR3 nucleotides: TGTGCCAGCAGCCCCAGGGTCCTTTGGGGGCCAGATACGCAGTATTTT. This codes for CASSPRVLWGPDTQYF.

The CDR3: CATGDQGTEAFF. CDR3 coding DNA: TGTGCCACCGGGGACCAAGGAACTGAAGCTTTCTTT. This rearrangement joins TRBV10-3 to TRBJ1-1; possible D gene TRBD1, 5 bases. Germline assignment: CDR1 ENHRY and CDR2 SYGVKD. Trimming removed 10 bases at V and 5 bases at J, with 14 bases between. CDR3 length: 12 amino acids.

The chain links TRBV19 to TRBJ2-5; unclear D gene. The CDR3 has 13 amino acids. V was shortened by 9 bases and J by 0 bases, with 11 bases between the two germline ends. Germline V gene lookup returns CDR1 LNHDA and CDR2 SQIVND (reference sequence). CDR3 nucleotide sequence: TGTGCCAGCTCACCCGGACACCAAGAGACCCAGTACTTC. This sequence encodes CASSPGHQETQYF. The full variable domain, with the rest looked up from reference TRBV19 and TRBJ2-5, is DGGITQSPKYLFRKEGQNVTLSCEQNLNHDAMYWYRQDPGQGLRLIYYSQIVNDFQKGDIAEGYSVSREKKESFPLTVTSAQKNPTAFYLCASSPGHQETQYFGPGTRLLVL.